This T cell receptor (beta chain) comes out of a study of response to subunit inactivated influenza vaccine. In the case of this clonotype: What it recognizes is unknown.

Study-level findings and limits: It was the authors' suggestion that each seasonal influenza vaccination recruits few new T cells.

One entry per CDR3 protein results from TCRdb running MiXCR on the RT-PCR reads. In the table there are about 650,000 distinct CDR3 sequences, 15% to 18% of which are singletons. After removal of 6 bases from V and 8 bases from J, the junction contained 6 bases not matched to a gene. In germline, CDR1 is SNHLY, CDR2 FYNNEI. The CDR3 extends over 14 amino acids. This receptor was taken from a man aged 50 to 60 who received an inactivated influenza vaccine. The gene calls are TRBV2 and TRBJ1-6; TRBD1 agrees at 8 bases. The source material was PBMCs from blood, sampled 11 to 12 days after vaccination. Here the CDR3 reads CASRKDRAYSPLHF. The CDR3 DNA reads TGTGCCAGCAGGAAGGACAGGGCATATTCACCCCTCCACTTT.